This T cell receptor beta chain was sequenced during a study of T cells in women clearing cervical HPV infection. Study details: Controls gave blood once infection was undetectable; cases at lesion identification.

The table came from immunoSEQ multiplex PCR; TCRdb's copy has only in-frame clones and leaves some out. The sample's table shows about 31,000 clones. Note on this clone: The read is 3 residues too short to cover the CDR3 end, so that end is filled in from the germline J gene.

In germline, CDR1 is SQVTM, CDR2 ANQGSEA. The length of the CDR3 is 13 residues. HPV was found by MY09/MY11 PCR and dot-blot genotyping. This clonotype originated in a woman between 18 and 69 years old with a cervical HPV16 infection that either progressed to CIN3+ or cleared (not recorded which). This chain joins TRBV29-1 and TRBJ2-3; 8 nucleotides align to TRBD2. The specimen was blood buffy coat. CDR3 DNA (partial): TGCAGCGTTGGAGCGGGAGTTGTGGAGACG. Translation: CSVGAGVVET. The entire CDR3 is CSVGAGVVETQYF.